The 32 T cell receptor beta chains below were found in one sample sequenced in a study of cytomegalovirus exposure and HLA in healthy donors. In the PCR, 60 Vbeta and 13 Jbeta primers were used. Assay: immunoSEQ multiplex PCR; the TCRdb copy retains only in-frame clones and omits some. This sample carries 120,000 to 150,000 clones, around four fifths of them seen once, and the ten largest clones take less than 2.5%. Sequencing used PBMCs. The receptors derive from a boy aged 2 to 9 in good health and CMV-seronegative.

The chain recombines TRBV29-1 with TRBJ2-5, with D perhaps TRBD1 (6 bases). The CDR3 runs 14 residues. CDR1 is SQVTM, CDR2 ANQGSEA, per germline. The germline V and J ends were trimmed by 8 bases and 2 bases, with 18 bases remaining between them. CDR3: CSSGQTVTQETQYF. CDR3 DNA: TGCAGCTCCGGACAGACTGTAACGCAAGAGACCCAGTACTTC.

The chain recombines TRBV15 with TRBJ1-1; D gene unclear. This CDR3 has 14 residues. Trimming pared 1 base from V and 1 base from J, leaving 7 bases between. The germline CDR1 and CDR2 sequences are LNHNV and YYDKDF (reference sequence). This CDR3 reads CATSRGHPNTEAFF. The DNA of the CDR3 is TGTGCCACCAGCAGAGGACACCCGAACACTGAAGCTTTCTTT.

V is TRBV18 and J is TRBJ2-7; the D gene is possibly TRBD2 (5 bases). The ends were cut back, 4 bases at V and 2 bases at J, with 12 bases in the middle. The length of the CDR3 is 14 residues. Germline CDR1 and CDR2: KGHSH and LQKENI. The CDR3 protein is CASSQLSGTYEQYF. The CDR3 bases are TGTGCCAGCTCACAATTGAGCGGCACCTACGAGCAGTACTTC.

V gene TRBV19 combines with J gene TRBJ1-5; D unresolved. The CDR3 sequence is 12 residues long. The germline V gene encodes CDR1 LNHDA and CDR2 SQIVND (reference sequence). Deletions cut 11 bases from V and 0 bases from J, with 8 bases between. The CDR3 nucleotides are TGTGCCTGCGGCAGTAGCAATCAGCCCCAGCATTTT. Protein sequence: CACGSSNQPQHF.

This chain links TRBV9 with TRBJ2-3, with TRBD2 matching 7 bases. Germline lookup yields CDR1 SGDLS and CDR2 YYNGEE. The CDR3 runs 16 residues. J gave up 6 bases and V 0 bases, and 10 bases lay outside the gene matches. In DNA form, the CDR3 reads TGTGCCAGCAGCGTAGGCGGGGGAGGGCCCTTCGATACGCAGTATTTT. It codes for CASSVGGGGPFDTQYF.

The DNA for the CDR3 is TGCGCCACGGGCGGGCAGGAGACCCAGTACTTC. It yields the protein CATGGQETQYF. J is TRBJ2-5 and V is TRBV10-2; the D gene is possibly TRBD2 (5 bases). Germline loops: CDR1 WSHSY, CDR2 SAAADI. V was pared by 10 bases and J by 5 bases, with 11 bases between. This CDR3 is built from 11 residues.

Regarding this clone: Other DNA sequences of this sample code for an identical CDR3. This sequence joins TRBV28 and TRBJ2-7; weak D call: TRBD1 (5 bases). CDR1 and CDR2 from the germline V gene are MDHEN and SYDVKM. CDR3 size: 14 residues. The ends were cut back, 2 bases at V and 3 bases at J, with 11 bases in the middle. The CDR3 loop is CASSLGQGGYEQYF. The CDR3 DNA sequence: TGTGCCAGCAGTTTAGGGCAGGGTGGCTACGAGCAGTACTTC.

CDR3 protein: CASSALAGGIDNEQFF. CDR3 nucleotides: TGTGCCAGCTCAGCATTAGCGGGAGGAATTGACAATGAGCAGTTCTTC. The rearrangement uses TRBV18 and TRBJ2-1, with 10 bases lining up with TRBD2. CDR1 is KGHSH, CDR2 LQKENI, per germline. The CDR3 totals 16 residues. V gave up 5 bases and J gave up 5 bases; unmatched junction bases: 9.

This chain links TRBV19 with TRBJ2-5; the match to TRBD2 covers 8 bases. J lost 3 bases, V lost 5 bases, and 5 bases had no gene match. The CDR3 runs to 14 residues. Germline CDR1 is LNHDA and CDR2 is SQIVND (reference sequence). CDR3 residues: CASSHGTSKETQYF. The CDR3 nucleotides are TGTGCCAGTAGTCACGGGACTAGTAAAGAGACCCAGTACTTC.

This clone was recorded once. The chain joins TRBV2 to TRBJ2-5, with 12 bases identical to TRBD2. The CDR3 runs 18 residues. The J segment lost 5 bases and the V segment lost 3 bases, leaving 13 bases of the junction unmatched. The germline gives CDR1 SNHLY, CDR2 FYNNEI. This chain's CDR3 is CASSDSKASGGAGETQYF. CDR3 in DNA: TGTGCCAGCAGTGATTCCAAGGCTAGCGGGGGGGCCGGGGAGACCCAGTACTTC.

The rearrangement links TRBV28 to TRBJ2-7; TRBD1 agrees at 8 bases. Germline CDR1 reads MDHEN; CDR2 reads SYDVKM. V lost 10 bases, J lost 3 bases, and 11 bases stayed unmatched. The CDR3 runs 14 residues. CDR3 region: CATDPDRGFYEQYF. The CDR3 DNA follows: TGTGCCACCGATCCAGACAGGGGATTCTACGAGCAGTACTTC.

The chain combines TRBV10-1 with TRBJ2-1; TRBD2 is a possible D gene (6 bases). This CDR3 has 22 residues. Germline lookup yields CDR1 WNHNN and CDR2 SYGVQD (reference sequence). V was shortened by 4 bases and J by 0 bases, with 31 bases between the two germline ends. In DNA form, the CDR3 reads TGCGCCAGCAGTGGGGGCGAAACTCGGGACTTTATCAAACCCTACTCCTACAATGAGCAGTTCTTC. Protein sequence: CASSGGETRDFIKPYSYNEQFF.

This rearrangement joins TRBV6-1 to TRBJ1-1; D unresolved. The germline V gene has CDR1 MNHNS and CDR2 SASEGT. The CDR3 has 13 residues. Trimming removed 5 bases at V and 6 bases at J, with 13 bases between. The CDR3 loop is CASSPQMIPEAFF. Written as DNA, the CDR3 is TGTGCCAGCAGTCCACAGATGATTCCTGAAGCTTTCTTT.

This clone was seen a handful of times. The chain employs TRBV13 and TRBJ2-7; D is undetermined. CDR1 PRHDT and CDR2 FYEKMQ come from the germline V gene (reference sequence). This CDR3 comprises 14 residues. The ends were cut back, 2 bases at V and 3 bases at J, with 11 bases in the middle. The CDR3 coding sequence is TGTGCCAGCAGCTTAACCAACCGAGACTACGAGCAGTACTTC. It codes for CASSLTNRDYEQYF. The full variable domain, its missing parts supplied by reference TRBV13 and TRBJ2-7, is AAGVIQSPRHLIKEKRETATLKCYPIPRHDTVYWYQQGPGQDPQFLISFYEKMQSDKGSIPDRFSAQQFSDYHSELNMSSLELGDSALYFCASSLTNRDYEQYFGPGTRLTVT.

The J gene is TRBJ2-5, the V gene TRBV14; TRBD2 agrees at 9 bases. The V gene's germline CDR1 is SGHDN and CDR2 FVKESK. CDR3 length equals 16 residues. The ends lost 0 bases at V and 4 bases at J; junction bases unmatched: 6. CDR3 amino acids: CASSQEGAGGGETQYF. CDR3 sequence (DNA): TGTGCCAGCAGCCAAGAAGGAGCGGGAGGTGGAGAGACCCAGTACTTC.

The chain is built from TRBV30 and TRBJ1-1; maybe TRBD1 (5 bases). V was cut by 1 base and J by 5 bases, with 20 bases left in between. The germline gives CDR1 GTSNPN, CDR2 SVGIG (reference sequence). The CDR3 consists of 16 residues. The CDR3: CAWSGGPTAGGTEAFF. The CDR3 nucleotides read TGTGCCTGGAGTGGGGGACCCACCGCGGGGGGGACTGAAGCTTTCTTT.

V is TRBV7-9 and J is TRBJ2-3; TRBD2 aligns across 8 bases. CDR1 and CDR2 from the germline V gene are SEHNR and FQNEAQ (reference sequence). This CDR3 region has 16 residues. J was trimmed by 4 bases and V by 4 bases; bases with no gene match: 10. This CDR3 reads CASSSREREWADTQYF. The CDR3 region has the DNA TGTGCCAGCAGCTCACGCGAGCGGGAGTGGGCAGATACGCAGTATTTT.

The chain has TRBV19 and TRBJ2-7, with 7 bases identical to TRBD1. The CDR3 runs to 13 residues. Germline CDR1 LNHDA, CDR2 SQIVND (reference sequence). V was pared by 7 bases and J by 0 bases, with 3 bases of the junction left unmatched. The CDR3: CASNRGFSYEQYF. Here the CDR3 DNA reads TGTGCCAGTAACAGGGGATTCTCCTACGAGCAGTACTTC.

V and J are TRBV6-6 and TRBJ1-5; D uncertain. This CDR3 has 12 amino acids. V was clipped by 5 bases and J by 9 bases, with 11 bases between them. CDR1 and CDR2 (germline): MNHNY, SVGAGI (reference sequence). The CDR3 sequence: CASSPGTGPQHF. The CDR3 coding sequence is TGTGCCAGCAGTCCAGGCACCGGGCCCCAGCATTTT.

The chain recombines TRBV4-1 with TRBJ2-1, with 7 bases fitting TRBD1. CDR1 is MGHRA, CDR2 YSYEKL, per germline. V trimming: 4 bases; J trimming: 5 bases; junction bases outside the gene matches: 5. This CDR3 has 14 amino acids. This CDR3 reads CASSPTTGNNEQFF. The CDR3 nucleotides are TGCGCCAGCAGCCCTACGACAGGGAACAATGAGCAGTTCTTC.

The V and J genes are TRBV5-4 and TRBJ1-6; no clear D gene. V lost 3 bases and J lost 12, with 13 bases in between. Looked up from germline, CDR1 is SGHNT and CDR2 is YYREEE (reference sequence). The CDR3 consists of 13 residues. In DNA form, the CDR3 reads TGTGCCAGCAGCTCGGAGCCTCAGAGACCCCTCCACTTT. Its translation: CASSSEPQRPLHF.

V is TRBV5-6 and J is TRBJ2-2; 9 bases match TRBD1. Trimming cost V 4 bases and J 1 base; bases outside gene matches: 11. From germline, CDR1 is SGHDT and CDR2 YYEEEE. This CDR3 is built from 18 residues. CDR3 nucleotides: TGTGCCAGCAGCCCCCGGGACAGGGTACTAAGGAACACCGGGGAGCTGTTTTTT. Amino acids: CASSPRDRVLRNTGELFF.

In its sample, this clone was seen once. This CDR3 is CASSSRGPWTSGSYNEQFF. The DNA of the CDR3 is TGTGCCAGCAGTTCCAGGGGGCCCTGGACTAGCGGATCCTACAATGAGCAGTTCTTC. The chain is built from TRBV27 and TRBJ2-1; TRBD2 aligns across 10 bases. Germline V gene data show CDR1 as MNHEY and CDR2 as SMNVEV (reference sequence). CDR3 length: 19 residues. The V gene end was trimmed by 4 bases and the J gene end by 1 base; junction bases not matched to a gene: 13.

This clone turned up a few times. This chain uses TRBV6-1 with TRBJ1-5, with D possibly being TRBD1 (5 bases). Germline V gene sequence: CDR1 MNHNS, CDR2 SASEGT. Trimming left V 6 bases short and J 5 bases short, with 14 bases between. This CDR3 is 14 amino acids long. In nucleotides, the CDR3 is TGTGCCAGCAGCCAGGGAGGGGAGTATCAGCCCCAGCATTTT. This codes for CASSQGGEYQPQHF.

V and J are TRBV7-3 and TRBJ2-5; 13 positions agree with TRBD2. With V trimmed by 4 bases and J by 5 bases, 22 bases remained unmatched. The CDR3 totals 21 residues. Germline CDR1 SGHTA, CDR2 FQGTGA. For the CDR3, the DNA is TGTGCCAGCAGCTCGGACGGTCGTAGAACGGGGACTAGCGGGATTGTGGAGACCCAGTACTTC. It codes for CASSSDGRRTGTSGIVETQYF.

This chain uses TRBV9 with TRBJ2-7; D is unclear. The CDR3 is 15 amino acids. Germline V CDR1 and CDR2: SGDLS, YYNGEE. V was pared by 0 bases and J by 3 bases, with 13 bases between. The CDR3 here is CASSVGPYVGYEQYF. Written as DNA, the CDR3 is TGTGCCAGCAGCGTAGGCCCTTACGTCGGCTACGAGCAGTACTTC.

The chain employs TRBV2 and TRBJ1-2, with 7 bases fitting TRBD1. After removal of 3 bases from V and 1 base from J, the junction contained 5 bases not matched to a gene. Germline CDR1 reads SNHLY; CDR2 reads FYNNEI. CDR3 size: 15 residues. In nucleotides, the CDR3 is TGTGCCAGCAGTGAGTCTTACAGGGGTAACTATGGCTACACCTTC. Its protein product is CASSESYRGNYGYTF.

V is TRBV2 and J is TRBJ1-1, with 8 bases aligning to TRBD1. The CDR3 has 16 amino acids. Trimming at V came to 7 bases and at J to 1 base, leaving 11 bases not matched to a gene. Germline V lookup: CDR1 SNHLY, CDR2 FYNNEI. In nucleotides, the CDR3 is TGTGCCAGCATTGTCTTTCCGACAGGGGCGAACACTGAAGCTTTCTTT. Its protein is CASIVFPTGANTEAFF.

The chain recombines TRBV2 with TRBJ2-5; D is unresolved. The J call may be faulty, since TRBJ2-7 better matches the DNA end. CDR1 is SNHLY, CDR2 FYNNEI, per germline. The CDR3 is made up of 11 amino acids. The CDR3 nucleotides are TGTGCCAGCAGTGAAGCTCGCGAGCAGTACTTC. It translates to CASSEAREQYF.

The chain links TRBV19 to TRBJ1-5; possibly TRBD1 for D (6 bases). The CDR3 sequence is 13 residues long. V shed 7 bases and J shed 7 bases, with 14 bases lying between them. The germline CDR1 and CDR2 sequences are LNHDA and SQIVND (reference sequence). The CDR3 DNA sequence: TGTGCCAGTATAAGGGGGAAGGGACAGCCCCAGCATTTT. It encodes CASIRGKGQPQHF.

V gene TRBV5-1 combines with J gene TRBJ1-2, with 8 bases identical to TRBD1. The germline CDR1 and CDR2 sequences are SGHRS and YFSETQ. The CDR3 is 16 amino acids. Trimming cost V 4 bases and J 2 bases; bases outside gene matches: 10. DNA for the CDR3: TGCGCCAGCAGCGATTCGGACAGGGCGAGAAACTATGGCTACACCTTC. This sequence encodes CASSDSDRARNYGYTF. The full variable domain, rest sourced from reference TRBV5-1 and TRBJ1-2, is KAGVTQTPRYLIKTRGQQVTLSCSPISGHRSVSWYQQTPGQGLQFLFEYFSETQRNKGNFPGRFSGRQFSNSRSEMNVSTLELGDSALYLCASSDSDRARNYGYTFGSGTRLTVV.

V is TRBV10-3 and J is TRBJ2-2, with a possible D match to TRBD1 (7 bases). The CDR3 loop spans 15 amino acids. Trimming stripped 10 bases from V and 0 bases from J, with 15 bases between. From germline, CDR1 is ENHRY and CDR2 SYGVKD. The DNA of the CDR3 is TGTGCCACCCACCGCGGGACAGCGAACACCGGGGAGCTGTTTTTT. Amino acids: CATHRGTANTGELFF.